This T cell receptor (beta chain) was captured in a study of CD8+ T cells in alopecia areata. The wider study: Severity of treated patients was scored by affected scalp percentage. Whole-study results and caveats: On tofacitinib, scalp clonality and expanded CD8+ clones among top 100 fell significantly. Lesional scalp displayed greater clonality than normal scalp, most notably in alopecia totalis/universalis.

Remarks on this clone: Its antigen is undetermined.

The CDR3 length is 14 residues. CDR1 and CDR2 from the germline V gene are SNHLY and FYNNEI. The V end was cut by 4 bases, the J end by 7 bases, with 15 bases between. Regarding treatment: oral pan-JAK inhibitor, 5-10 mg twice daily. cDNA prepared by RNA extraction and subsequent reverse transcription served as the template for sequencing. TCRdb's table, derived via immunoSEQ multiplex PCR, lists solely in-frame clones and lacks some. The sample has 200,000 to 250,000 clones; around 57% are singletons. The chain carries TRBV2 and TRBJ2-3, with D possibly being TRBD1 (6 bases). Sequencing was performed on CD4+ T cells sorted from blood, taken at week 4, from a patient treated with tofacitinib. The TCR originated in a human donor with alopecia areata. The chain's CDR3 is CASSVRPQGNTQYF. In DNA form, the CDR3 reads TGTGCCAGCAGTGTAAGACCGCAGGGGAATACGCAGTATTTT.